The T cell receptor (beta chain) described here comes from a study of patients and donors after allogeneic stem cell transplantation. MiXCR, run by TCRdb on the RT-PCR reads, gives a single entry per CDR3 protein. There are around 200,000 distinct CDR3 sequences in the sample; about 37% occur only once, and around 10% lies in the top ten. This sequence originates from a human donor who was either an allogeneic HSCT recipient or a stem cell or donor lymphocyte infusion donor (not recorded which). It is not recorded whose cells these are; they may come from a transplant donor. Sequencing was performed on blood, either unsorted or a sorted T cell fraction (not recorded which).

The CDR3 bases are TGCGCCAGCAGCCATATCCGGGTCCCGACACCAGAGCAGTACTTC. It translates to CASSHIRVPTPEQYF. This chain links TRBV4-1 with TRBJ2-7; D unclear. The CDR3 spans 15 residues. Trimming removed 3 bases from V and 7 bases from J, with 19 bases in between. Germline V gene data show CDR1 as MGHRA and CDR2 as YSYEKL.